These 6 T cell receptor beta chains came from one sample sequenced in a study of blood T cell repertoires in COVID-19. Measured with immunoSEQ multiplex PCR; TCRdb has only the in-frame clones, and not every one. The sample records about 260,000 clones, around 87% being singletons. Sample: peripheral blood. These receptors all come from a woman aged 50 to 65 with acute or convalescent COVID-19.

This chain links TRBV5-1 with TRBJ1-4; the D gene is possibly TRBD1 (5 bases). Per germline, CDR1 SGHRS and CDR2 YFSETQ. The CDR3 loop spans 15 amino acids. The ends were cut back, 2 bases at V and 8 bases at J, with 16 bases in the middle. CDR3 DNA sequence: TGCGCCAGCAGCTTTCTAACAGGTTTCAACGAAAAACTGTTTTTT. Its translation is CASSFLTGFNEKLFF.

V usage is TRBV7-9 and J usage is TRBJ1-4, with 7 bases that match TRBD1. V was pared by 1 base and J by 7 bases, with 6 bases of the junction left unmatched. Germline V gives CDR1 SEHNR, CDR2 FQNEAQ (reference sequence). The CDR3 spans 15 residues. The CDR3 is CASSLDGTVGEKLFF. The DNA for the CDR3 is TGTGCCAGCAGCTTAGACGGGACAGTGGGTGAAAAACTGTTTTTT.

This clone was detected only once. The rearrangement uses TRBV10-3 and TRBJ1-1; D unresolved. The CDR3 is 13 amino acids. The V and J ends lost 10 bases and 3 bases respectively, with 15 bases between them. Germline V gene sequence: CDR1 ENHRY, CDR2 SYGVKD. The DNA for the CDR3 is TGTGCCACCAGGTCGGGGAGGGACACTGAAGCTTTCTTT. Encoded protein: CATRSGRDTEAFF.

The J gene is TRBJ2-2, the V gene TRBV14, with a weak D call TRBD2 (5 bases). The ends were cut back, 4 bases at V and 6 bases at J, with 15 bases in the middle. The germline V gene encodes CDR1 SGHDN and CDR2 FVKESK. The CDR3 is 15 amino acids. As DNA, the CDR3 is TGTGCCAGCAGCCGTCCCGGGGTATGGGCCGGGGAGCTGTTTTTT. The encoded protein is CASSRPGVWAGELFF. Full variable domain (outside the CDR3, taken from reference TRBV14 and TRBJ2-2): EAGVTQFPSHSVIEKGQTVTLRCDPISGHDNLYWYRRVMGKEIKFLLHFVKESKQDESGMPNNRFLAERTGGTYSTLKVQPAELEDSGVYFCASSRPGVWAGELFFGEGSRLTVL.

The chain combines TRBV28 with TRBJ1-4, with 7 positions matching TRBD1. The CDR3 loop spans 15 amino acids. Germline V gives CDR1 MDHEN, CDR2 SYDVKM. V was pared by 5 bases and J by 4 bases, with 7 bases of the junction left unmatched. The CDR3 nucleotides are TGTGCCAGCAGTGAACAGGGGACGCTTAATGAAAAACTGTTTTTT. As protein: CASSEQGTLNEKLFF.

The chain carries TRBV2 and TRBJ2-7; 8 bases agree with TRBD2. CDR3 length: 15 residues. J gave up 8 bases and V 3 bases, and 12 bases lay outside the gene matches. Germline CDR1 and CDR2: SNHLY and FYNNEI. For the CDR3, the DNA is TGTGCCAGCAGTGAGACTCTCGGGACTAGTCATAAGCAGTACTTC. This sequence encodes CASSETLGTSHKQYF.